This T cell receptor (beta chain) was captured in a study of blood T cell repertoires in COVID-19. Study in general: Both acute and convalescent COVID-19 samples were obtained from the United States, Italy and Spain. The analysed material was cDNA or gDNA that came from T cells, B-cell-depleted T cells, or PBMCs.

In the authors' methods: Reference gene primer amplification in the assay estimated nucleated cell counts. Assay: immunoSEQ multiplex PCR; the TCRdb copy retains only in-frame clones and omits some. V, J and clone size are taken as reported in that table, and D and trimming were inferred from the DNA itself. The sample lists 40,000 or so clones; 85% to 90% were seen once. This CDR3 comprises 14 residues. CDR1 is LNHDA, CDR2 SQIVND, per germline (reference sequence). Trimming removed 3 bases from V and 1 base from J, with 9 bases in between. The chain links TRBV19 to TRBJ1-1, with a possible D match to TRBD1 (5 bases). The sequencing sample was made of peripheral blood. This TCR derives from a man aged 60 to 75 with acute or convalescent COVID-19. The CDR3 loop reads CASSIPQGNTEAFF. The CDR3, as DNA: TGTGCCAGTAGTATCCCCCAGGGGAACACTGAAGCTTTCTTT.